The source of this T cell receptor beta chain is a study of tumor-infiltrating lymphocytes in localized non-small cell lung cancer. Study summary: The cohort mixed smokers and never-smokers, several histologies, and some post-neoadjuvant-chemotherapy samples. Study results and limitations: No link was found between tumor T-cell fraction and recurrence-free survival. Immunotypes IM1 and IM2 had similar TCR-derived T-cell fractions.

Looked up from germline, CDR1 is SQVTM and CDR2 is ANQGSEA. J gave up 10 bases and V 0 bases, and 13 bases lay outside the gene matches. There are 15 residues in the CDR3. This clone has more than one count but fewer than ten. As yet, its antigen is unknown. The protocol was immunoSEQ multiplex PCR, while the TCRdb copy is restricted to in-frame clones and leaves out a portion. The sample yields 12,000 or so clones, around 76% seen once. The genes are TRBV29-1 and TRBJ1-1, with 8 bases that match TRBD1. Sequenced input: lung tumor tissue. The receptor's source is a human donor with non-small cell lung cancer. The CDR3, as DNA: TGCAGCGTTGAAGAGGCTAGGGGACAGGTAAGGAGAGCTTTCTTT. Its protein is CSVEEARGQVRRAFF.